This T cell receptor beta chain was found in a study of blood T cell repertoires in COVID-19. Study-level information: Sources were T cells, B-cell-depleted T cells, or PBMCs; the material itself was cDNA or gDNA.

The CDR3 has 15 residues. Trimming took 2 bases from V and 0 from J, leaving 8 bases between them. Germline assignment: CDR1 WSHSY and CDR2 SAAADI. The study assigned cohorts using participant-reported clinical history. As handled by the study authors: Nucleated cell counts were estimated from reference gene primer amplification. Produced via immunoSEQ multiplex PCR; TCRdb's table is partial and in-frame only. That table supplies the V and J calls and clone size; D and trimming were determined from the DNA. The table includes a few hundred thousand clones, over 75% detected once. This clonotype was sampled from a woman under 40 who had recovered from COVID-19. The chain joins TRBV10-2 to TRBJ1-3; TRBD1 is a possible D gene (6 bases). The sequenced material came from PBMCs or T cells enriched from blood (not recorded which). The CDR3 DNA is TGCGCCAGCAGTGAGACAGGGAGCTCTGGAAACACCATATATTTT. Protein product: CASSETGSSGNTIYF.